This T cell receptor beta chain is from a study of T-cell reconstitution after alpha-beta-depleted transplantation in children. Unique molecular identifiers were built into the TCRbeta library. TCRdb reprocessed the PCR reads with MiXCR, giving one entry per CDR3 protein. The table records about 340,000 distinct CDR3 sequences, more than 10% of them present only once. This CDR3 contains 15 residues. V was cut by 2 bases and J by 2 bases, with 11 bases left in between. In germline, CDR1 is SEHNR, CDR2 FQNEAQ (reference sequence). The source was PBMCs, collected from the stem cell graft. The sequence came from a human donor who donated a stem cell graft to a child with Fanconi anemia. The V call is TRBV7-9, the J call TRBJ2-3; D unresolved. CDR3 DNA: TGTGCCAGCAGCTTAATGCCTGGTCACACAGATACGCAGTATTTT. Encoded protein: CASSLMPGHTDTQYF.